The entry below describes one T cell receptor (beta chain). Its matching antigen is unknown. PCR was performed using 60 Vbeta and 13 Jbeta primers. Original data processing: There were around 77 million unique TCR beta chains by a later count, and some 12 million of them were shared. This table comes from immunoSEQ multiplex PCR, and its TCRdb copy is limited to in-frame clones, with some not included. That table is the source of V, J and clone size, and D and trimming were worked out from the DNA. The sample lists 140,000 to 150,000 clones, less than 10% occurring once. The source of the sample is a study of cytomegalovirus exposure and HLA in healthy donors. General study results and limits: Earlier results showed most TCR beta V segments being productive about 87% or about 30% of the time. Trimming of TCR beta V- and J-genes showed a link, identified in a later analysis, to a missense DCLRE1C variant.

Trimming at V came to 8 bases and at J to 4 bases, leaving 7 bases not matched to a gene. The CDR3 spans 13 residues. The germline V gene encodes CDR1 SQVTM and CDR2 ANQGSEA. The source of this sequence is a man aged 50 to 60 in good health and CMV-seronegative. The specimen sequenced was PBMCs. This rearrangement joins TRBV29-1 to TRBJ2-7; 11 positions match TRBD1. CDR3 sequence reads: CSIGTGGKYEQYF. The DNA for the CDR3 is TGCAGCATCGGGACAGGGGGAAAATACGAGCAGTACTTC.